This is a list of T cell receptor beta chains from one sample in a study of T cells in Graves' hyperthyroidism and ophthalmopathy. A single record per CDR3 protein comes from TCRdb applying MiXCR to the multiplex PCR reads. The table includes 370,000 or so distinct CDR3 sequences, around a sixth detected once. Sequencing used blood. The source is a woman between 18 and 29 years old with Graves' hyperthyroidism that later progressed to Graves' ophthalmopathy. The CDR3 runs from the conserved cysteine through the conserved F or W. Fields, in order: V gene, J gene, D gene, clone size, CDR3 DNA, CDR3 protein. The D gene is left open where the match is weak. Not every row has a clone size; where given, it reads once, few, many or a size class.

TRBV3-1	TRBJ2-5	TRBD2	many	TGTGCCAGCAGCCAGGGCCTAGCGGGGGCCCAGTACTTC	CASSQGLAGAQYF
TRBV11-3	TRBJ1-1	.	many	TGTGCCAGCAGTGAGCATGCGGACACTGAAGCTTTCTTT	CASSEHADTEAFF
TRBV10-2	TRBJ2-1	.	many	TGCGCCAGCAGTGTGATCTGGGTACCTGGGGAGCAGTTCTTC	CASSVIWVPGEQFF
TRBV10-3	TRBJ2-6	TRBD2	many	TGTGCCATCAGTGGCCGCGGGGGCTCTGGGGCCAACGTCCTGACTTTC	CAISGRGGSGANVLTF
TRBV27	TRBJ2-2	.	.	TGTGCCGCGGGGCGGGCCGGGGAGCTGTTATTT	CAAGRAGELLF
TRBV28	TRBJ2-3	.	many	TGTGCCAGCAGTCCTTCGCGGTGGGGGGTCACAGATACGCAGTATTTT	CASSPSRWGVTDTQYF
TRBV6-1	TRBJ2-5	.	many	TGTGCCAGCAGTGAAGCAATCTATTCCGTCCAAGAGACCCAGTACTTC	CASSEAIYSVQETQYF
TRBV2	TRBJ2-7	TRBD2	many	TGTGCCAGCAGTCCTCGACTAGCGGCCGTAGGTGACGAGCAGTACTTC	CASSPRLAAVGDEQYF
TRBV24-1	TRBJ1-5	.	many	TGTGCCACCAGTGATTTAAGAGAAGATCAGCCCCAGCATTTT	CATSDLREDQPQHF
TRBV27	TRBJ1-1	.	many	TGTGCCAGCAGTTTAAGCAGGGGGAACACTGAAGCTTTCTTT	CASSLSRGNTEAFF
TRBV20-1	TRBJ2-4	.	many	TGCAGTGCTAGAGTAGCAGTGGTGGGGGGAGCCAAAAACATTCAGTACTTC	CSARVAVVGGAKNIQYF
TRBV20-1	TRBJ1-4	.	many	TGCAGTGCCCGGGGACGGTTTGAAAAACTGTTTTTT	CSARGRFEKLFF
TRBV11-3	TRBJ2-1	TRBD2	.	TGTGCCAGCAGCCCGGGGGGGGGATACTACAATGAGCAGTTCTTC	CASSPGGGYYNEQFF
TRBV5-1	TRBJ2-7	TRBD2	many	TGCGCCAGCAGACGGATAGCGGGTAACGAGCAGTACTTC	CASRRIAGNEQYF
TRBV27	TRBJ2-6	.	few	TGTGCCAGCAGTCCAGGGGTCTCTGGGGCCAACGTCCTGACTTTC	CASSPGVSGANVLTF
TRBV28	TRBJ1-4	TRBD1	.	TGTGCCAGCAGTTTAAGGACAGGGGTCGAAAAACTGTTTTTT	CASSLRTGVEKLFF
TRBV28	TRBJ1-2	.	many	TGTGCCAGCAGGCCGGGCGGGTATGGCTACACCTTC	CASRPGGYGYTF